The present TCR beta chain was sequenced within a study of T-cell memory formation after mild COVID-19. On the study more broadly: For the most part, TCR clusters were specific to one donor.

This clonotype was picked up a small number of times. J gave up 0 bases and V 3 bases, and 0 bases lay outside the gene matches. The length of the CDR3 is 15 residues. CDR1 is SGHRS, CDR2 YFSETQ, per germline. MiXCR was run by TCRdb on the 5' RACE reads, yielding one entry per CDR3 protein. The table has 300,000 to 350,000 distinct CDR3 sequences, 14% seen once; the top ten hold roughly a fifth. The sequenced material came from PBMCs or a T cell subset sorted from them (not recorded which). This chain uses TRBV5-1 with TRBJ2-2; TRBD1 matches 9 bases. This clonotype originated in a man between 18 and 29 years old who had mild COVID-19 (a few samples of this study predate the infection). Cell type and time point are not known. DNA for the CDR3: TGCGCCAGCAGCTGGGACAGGGCGAACACCGGGGAGCTGTTTTTT. This encodes CASSWDRANTGELFF.